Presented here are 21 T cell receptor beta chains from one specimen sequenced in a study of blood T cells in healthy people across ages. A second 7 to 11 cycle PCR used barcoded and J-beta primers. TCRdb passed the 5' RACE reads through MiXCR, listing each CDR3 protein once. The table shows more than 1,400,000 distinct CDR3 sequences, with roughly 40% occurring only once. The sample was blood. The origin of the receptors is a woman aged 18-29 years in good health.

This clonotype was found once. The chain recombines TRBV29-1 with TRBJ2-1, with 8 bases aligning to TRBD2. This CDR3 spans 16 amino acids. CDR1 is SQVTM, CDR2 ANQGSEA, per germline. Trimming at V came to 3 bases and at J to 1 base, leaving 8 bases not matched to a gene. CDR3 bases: TGCAGCGTTGACAGACCATGCGGGGGGTCCTACAATGAGCAGTTCTTC. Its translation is CSVDRPCGGSYNEQFF.

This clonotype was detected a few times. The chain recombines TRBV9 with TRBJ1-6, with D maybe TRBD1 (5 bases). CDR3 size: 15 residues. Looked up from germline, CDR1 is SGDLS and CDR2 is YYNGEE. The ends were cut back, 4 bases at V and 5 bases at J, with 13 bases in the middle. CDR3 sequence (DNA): TGTGCCAGCAGCCCCCAGGGTTGGGATAATTCACCCCTCCACTTT. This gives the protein CASSPQGWDNSPLHF. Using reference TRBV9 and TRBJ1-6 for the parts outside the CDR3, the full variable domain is DSGVTQTPKHLITATGQRVTLRCSPRSGDLSVYWYQQSLDQGLQFLIQYYNGEERAKGNILERFSAQQFPDLHSELNLSSLELGDSALYFCASSPQGWDNSPLHFGNGTRLTVT.

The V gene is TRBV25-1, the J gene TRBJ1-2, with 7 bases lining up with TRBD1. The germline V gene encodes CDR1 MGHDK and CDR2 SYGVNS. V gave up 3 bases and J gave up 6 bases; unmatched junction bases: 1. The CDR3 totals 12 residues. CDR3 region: CASSEQGDGYTF. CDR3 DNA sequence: TGTGCCAGCAGTGAGCAGGGGGATGGCTACACCTTC.

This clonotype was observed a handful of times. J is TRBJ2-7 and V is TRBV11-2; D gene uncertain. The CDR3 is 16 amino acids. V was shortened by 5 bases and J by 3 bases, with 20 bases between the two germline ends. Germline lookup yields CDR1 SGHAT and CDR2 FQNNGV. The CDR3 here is CASSPTNEKSFYEQYF. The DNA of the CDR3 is TGTGCCAGCAGCCCCACTAATGAGAAGTCCTTCTACGAGCAGTACTTC.

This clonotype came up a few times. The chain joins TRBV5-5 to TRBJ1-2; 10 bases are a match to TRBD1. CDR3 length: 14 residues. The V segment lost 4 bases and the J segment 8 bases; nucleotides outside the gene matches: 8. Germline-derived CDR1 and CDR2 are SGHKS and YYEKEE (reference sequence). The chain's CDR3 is CASSPGQGMGGYTF. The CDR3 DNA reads TGTGCCAGCAGCCCGGGACAGGGGATGGGGGGCTACACCTTC.

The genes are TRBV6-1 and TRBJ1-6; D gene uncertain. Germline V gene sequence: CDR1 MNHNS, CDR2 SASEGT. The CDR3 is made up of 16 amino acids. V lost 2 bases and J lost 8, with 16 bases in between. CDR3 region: CASSELPGSGDSPLHF. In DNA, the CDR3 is TGTGCCAGCAGTGAACTCCCGGGGTCCGGTGATTCACCCCTCCACTTT.

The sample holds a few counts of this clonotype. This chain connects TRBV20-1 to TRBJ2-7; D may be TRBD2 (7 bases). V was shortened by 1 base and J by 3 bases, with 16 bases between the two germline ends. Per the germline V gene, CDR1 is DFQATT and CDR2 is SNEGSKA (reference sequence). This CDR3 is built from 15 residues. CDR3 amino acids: CSARVGGGGFYEQYF. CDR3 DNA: TGCAGTGCTAGAGTAGGGGGAGGGGGGTTCTACGAGCAGTACTTC.

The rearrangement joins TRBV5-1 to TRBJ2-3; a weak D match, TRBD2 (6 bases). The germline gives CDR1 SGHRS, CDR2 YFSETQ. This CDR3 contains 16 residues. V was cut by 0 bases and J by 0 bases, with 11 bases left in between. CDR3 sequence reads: CASSLGYSGSTDTQYF. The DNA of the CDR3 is TGCGCCAGCAGCTTGGGCTATAGCGGAAGCACAGATACGCAGTATTTT.

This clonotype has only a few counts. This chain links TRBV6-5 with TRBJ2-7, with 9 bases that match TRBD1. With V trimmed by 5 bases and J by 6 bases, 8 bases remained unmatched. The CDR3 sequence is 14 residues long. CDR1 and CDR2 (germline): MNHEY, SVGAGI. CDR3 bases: TGTGCCAGCAGTCCGGACAGGGGATTCCCCGAGCAGTACTTC. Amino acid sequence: CASSPDRGFPEQYF.

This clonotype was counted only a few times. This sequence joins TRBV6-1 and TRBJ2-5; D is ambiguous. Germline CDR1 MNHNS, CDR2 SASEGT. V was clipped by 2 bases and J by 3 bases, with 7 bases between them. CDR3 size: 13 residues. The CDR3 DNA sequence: TGTGCCAGCAGTGAACGGCAGAAAGAGACCCAGTACTTC. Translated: CASSERQKETQYF.

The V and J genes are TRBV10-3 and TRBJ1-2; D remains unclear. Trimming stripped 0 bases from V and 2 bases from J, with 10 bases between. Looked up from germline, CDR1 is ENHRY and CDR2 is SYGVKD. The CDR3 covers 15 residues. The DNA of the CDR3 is TGTGCCATCAGTGAGTCGGAGCTAATAAACTATGGCTACACCTTC. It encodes CAISESELINYGYTF.

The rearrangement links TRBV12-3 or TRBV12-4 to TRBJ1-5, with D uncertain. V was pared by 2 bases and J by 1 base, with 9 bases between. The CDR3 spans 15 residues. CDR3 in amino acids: CASSLSLPSNQPQHF. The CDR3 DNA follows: TGTGCCAGCAGTTTAAGTCTTCCCAGCAATCAGCCCCAGCATTTT.

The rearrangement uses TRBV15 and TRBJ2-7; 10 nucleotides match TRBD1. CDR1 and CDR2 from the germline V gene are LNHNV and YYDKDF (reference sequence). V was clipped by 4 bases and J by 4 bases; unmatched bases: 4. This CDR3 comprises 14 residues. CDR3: CATSKGQGSYEQYF. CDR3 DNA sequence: TGTGCCACCAGCAAGGGACAGGGGAGTTACGAGCAGTACTTC. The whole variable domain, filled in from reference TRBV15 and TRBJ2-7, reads DAMVIQNPRYQVTQFGKPVTLSCSQTLNHNVMYWYQQKSSQAPKLLFHYYDKDFNNEADTPDNFQSRRPNTSFCFLDIRSPGLGDTAMYLCATSKGQGSYEQYFGPGTRLTVT.

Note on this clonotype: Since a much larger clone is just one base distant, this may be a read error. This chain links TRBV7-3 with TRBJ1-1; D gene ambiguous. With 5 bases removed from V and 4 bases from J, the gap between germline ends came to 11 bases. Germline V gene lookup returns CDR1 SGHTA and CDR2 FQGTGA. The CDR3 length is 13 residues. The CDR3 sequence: CASSVGYGTEAFF. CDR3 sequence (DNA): TGTGCCAGCAGCGTAGGGTACGGCACTGAAGCTTTCTTT.

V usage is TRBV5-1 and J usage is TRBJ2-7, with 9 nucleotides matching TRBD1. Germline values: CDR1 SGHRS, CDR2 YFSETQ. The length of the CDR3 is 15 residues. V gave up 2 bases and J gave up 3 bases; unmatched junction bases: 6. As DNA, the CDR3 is TGCGCCAGCAGCTTCGGGACAGGGCATGGCTACGAGCAGTACTTC. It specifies CASSFGTGHGYEQYF.

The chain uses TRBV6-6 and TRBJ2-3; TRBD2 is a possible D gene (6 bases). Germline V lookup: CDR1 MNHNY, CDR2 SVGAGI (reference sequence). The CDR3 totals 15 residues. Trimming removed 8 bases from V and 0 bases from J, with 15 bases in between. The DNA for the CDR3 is TGTGCCAGCTACGCCCCCGGGACTAGCACAGATACGCAGTATTTT. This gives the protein CASYAPGTSTDTQYF.

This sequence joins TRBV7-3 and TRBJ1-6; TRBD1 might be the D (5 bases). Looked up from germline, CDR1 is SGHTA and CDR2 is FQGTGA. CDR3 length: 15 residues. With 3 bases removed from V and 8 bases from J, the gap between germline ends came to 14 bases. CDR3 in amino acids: CASSLTEGPHSPLHF. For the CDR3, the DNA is TGTGCCAGCAGCTTGACAGAGGGGCCTCATTCACCCCTCCACTTT.

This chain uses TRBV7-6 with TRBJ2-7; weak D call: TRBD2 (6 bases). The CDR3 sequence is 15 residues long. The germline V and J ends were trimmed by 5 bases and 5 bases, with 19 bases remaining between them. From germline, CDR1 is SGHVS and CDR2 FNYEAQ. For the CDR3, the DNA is TGTGCCAGCAGCCAGAACCGGGACTCTACCCACGAGCAGTACTTC. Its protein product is CASSQNRDSTHEQYF.

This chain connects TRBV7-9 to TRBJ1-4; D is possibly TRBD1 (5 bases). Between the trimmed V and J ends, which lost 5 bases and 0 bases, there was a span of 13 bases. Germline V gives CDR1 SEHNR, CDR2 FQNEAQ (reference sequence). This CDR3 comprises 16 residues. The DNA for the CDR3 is TGTGCCAGCAGCCCCCAGGGTGCCGCAACTAATGAAAAACTGTTTTTT. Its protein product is CASSPQGAATNEKLFF.

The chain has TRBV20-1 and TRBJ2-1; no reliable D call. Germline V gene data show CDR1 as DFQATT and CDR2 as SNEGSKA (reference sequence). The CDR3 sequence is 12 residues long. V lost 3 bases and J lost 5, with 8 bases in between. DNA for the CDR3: TGCAGTGCTAGGGGCGCCCACAATGAGCAGTTCTTC. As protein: CSARGAHNEQFF.

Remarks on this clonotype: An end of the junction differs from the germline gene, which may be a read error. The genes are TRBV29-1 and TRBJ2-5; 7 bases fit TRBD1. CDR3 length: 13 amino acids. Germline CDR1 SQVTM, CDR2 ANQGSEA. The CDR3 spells CSVEGQGVEAQYF. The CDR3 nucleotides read TGCAGCGTTGAAGGGCAGGGGGTAGAGGCCCAGTACTTC.